This T cell receptor beta chain was identified during a study of shared clonotypes between healthy human individuals. The study, taken as a whole, reports: Genetic and exposure-history diversity was limited by the few donors.

Naive CD8 cells, CD45RO-negative and positively selected for CCR7, excluded terminally differentiated effector memory CD45RA+ cells. Donors, without exception, were Caucasian adults residing in Nashville, Tennessee. A note on this clone: Its antigen is undetermined.

Using immunoSEQ multiplex PCR, the repertoire was profiled, and TCRdb retains in-frame clones only, with some absent. The sample holds about 590,000 clones, over 95% seen once. V gave up 2 bases and J gave up 5 bases, with 13 bases separating them. CDR3 size: 15 residues. Per the germline V gene, CDR1 is MNHEY and CDR2 is SMNVEV (reference sequence). The receptor's source is a woman aged 25 to 39 in good health. The rearrangement uses TRBV27 and TRBJ2-1, with D possibly matching TRBD1 (6 bases). The sequenced material came from naive CD8+ T cells sorted from blood. CDR3 sequence: CASSLTSGHHNEQFF. The CDR3 DNA reads as TGTGCCAGCAGTTTAACCTCGGGACACCACAATGAGCAGTTCTTC.